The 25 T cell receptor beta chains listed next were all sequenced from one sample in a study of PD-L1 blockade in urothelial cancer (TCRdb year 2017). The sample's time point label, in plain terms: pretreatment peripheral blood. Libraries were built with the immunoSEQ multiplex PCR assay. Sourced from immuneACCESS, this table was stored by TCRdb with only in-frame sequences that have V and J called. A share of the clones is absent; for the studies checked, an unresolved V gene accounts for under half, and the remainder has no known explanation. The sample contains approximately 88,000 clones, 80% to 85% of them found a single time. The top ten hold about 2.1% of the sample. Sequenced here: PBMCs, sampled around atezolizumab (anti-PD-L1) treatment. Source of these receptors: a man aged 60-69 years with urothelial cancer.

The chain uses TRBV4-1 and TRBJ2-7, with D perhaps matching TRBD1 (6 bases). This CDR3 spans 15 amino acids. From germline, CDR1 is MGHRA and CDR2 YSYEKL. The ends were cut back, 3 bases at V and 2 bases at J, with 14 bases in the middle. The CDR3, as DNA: TGCGCCAGCAGCCAGGTCTATGGACAGACCTACGAGCAGTACTTC. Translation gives CASSQVYGQTYEQYF.

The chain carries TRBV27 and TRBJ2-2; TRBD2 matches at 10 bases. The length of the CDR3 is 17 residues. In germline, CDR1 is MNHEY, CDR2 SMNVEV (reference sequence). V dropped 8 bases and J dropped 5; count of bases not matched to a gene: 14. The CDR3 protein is CASLQREGLMSTGELFF. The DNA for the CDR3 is TGTGCCAGCCTGCAGCGGGAGGGCCTGATGAGTACCGGGGAGCTGTTTTTT.

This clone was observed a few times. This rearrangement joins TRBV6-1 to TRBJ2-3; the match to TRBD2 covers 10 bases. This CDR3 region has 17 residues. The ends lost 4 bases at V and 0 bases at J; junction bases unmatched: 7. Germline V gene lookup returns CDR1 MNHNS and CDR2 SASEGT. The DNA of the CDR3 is TGTGCCAGCAGTGTCGCCCGTAGCGGGGGGAGCACAGATACGCAGTATTTT. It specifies CASSVARSGGSTDTQYF.

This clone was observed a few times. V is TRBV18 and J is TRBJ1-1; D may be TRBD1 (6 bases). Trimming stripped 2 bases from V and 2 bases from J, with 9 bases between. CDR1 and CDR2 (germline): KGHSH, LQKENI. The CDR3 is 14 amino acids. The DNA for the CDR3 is TGTGCCAGCTCACCAGGACAGTTTAACACTGAAGCTTTCTTT. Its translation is CASSPGQFNTEAFF.

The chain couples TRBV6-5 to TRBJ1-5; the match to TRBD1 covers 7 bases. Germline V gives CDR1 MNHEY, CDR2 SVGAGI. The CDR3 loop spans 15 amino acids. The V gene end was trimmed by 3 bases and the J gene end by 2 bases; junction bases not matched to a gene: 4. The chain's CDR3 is CASSYAGGGNQPQHF. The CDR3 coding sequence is TGTGCCAGCAGTTATGCAGGGGGAGGCAATCAGCCCCAGCATTTT.

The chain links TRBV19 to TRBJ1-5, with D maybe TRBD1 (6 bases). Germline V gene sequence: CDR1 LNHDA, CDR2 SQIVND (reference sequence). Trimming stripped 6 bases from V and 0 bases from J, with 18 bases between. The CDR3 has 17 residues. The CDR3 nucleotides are TGTGCCAGTAGCGACAGGTCTTCCTCGGGTAGCAATCAGCCCCAGCATTTT. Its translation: CASSDRSSSGSNQPQHF.

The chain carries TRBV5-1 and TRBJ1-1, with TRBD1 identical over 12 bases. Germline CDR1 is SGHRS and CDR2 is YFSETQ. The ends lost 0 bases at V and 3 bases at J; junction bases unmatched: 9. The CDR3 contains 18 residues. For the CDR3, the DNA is TGCGCCAGCAGCTTGGGAGGGACAGGGGGCGGCTCGGACACTGAAGCTTTCTTT. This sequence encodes CASSLGGTGGGSDTEAFF.

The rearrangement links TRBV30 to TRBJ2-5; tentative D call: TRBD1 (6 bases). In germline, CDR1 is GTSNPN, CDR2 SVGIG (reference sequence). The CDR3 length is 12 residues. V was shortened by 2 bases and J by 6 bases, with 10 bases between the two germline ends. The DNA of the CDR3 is TGTGCCTGGAGTTCCAGGGGAAAGACCCAGTACTTC. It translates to CAWSSRGKTQYF.

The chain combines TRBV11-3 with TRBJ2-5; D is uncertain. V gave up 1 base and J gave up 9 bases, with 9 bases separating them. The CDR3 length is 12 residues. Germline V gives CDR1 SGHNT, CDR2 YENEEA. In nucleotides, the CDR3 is TGTGCCAGCAGCTTAGGCGACGGAGCCCAGTACTTC. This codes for CASSLGDGAQYF.

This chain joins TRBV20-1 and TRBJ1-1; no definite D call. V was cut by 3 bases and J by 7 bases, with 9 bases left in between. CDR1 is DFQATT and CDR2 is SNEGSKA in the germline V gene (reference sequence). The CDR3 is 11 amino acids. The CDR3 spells CSASLRGEAFF. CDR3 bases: TGCAGTGCTAGTCTGCGGGGTGAAGCTTTCTTT.

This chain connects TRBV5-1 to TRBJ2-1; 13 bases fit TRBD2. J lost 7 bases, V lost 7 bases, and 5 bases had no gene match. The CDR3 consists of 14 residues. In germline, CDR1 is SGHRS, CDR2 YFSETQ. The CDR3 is CASAATSGRNEQFF. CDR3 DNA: TGCGCCAGCGCTGCGACTAGCGGGAGGAATGAGCAGTTCTTC.

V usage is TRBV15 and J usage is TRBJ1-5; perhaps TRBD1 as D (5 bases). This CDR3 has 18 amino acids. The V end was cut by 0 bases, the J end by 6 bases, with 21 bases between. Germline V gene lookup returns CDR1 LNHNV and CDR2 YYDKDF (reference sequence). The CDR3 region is CATSRDPPGKKFSQPQHF. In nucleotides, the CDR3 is TGTGCCACCAGCAGAGACCCGCCAGGGAAGAAATTCAGTCAGCCCCAGCATTTT.

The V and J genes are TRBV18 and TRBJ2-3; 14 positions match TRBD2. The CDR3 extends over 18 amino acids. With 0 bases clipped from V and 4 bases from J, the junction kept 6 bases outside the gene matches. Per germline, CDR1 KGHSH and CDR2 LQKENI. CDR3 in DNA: TGTGCCAGCTCACCACCGGGACTAGCGGGAGCTTCTTCAGATACGCAGTATTTT. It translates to CASSPPGLAGASSDTQYF.

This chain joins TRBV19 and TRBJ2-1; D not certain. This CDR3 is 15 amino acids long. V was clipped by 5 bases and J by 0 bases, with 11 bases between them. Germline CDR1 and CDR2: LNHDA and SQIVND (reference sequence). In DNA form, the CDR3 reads TGTGCCAGTAGTCCCCCACGGGTCTCCTACAATGAGCAGTTCTTC. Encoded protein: CASSPPRVSYNEQFF.

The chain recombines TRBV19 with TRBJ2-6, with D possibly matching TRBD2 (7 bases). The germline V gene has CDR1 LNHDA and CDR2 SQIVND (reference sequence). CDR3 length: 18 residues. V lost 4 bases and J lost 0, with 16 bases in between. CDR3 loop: CASSRGRGSRSGANVLTF. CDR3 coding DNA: TGTGCCAGTAGTAGGGGGAGGGGGAGTCGCTCTGGGGCCAACGTCCTGACTTTC.

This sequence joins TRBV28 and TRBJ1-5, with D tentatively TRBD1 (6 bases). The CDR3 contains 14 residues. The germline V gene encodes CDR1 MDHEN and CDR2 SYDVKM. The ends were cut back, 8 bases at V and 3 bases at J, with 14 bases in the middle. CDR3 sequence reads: CASVKGGANQPQHF. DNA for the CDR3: TGTGCCAGCGTGAAGGGGGGGGCCAATCAGCCCCAGCATTTT.

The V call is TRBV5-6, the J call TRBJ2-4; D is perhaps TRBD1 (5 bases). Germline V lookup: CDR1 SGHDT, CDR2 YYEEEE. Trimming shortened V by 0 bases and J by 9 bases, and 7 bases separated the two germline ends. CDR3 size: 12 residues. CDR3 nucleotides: TGTGCCAGCAGCTTGGAAGGGGTCATTCAGTACTTC. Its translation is CASSLEGVIQYF.

In DNA form, the CDR3 reads TGTGCCAGCAGCCTAAGCCGGGACAGACTAGCCAAAAACATTCAGTACTTC. Encoded protein: CASSLSRDRLAKNIQYF. The rearrangement links TRBV7-9 to TRBJ2-4; TRBD1 agrees at 7 bases. Looked up from germline, CDR1 is SEHNR and CDR2 is FQNEAQ (reference sequence). After removal of 5 bases from V and 0 bases from J, the junction contained 10 bases not matched to a gene. The CDR3 is 17 residues long.

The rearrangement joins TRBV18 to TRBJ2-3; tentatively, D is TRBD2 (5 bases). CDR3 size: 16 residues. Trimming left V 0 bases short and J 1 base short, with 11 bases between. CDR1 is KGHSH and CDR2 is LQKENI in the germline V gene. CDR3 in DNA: TGTGCCAGCTCACCACCTGGAGGTTTCCGCACAGATACGCAGTATTTT. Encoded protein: CASSPPGGFRTDTQYF.

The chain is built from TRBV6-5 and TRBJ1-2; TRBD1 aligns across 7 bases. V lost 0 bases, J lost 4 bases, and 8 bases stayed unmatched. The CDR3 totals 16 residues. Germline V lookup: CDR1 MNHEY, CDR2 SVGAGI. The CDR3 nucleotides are TGTGCCAGCAGTTACTCCCTCCGGGGACAGCTCTATGGCTACACCTTC. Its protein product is CASSYSLRGQLYGYTF.

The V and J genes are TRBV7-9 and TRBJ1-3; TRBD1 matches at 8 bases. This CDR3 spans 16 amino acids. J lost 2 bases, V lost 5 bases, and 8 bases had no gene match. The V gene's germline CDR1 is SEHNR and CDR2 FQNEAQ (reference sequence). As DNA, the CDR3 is TGTGCCAGCAGCCCACCCGGACAGGGCGCTGGAAACACCATATATTTT. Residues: CASSPPGQGAGNTIYF.

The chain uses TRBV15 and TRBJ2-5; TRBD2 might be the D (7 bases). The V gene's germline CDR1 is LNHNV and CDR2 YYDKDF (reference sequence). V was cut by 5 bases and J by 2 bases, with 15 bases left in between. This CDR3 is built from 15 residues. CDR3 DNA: TGTGCCACCAGCCCGGGGAGGGGGTGGCAAGAGACCCAGTACTTC. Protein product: CATSPGRGWQETQYF.

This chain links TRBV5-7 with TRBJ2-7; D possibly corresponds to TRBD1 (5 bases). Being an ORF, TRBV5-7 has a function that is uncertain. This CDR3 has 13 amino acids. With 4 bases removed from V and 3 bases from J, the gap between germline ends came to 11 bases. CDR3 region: CASSHRMNYEQYF. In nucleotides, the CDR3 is TGTGCCAGCAGCCACAGGATGAACTACGAGCAGTACTTC.

CDR3 loop: CASSTVPGGNTIYF. The CDR3 DNA sequence: TGTGCCAGTAGTACCGTGCCGGGAGGAAACACCATATATTTT. V and J are TRBV19 and TRBJ1-3; no clear D gene. Germline lookup yields CDR1 LNHDA and CDR2 SQIVND (reference sequence). The CDR3 sequence is 14 residues long. V was clipped by 4 bases and J by 4 bases, with 11 bases between them.

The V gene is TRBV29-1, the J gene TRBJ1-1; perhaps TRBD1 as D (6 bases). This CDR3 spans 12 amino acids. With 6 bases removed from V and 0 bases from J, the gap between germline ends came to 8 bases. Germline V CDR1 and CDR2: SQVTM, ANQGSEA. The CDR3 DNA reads TGCAGCGTCGGACAGATGAACACTGAAGCTTTCTTT. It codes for CSVGQMNTEAFF.